Shown below are 20 T cell receptor beta chains from a single sample sequenced in a study of cytomegalovirus exposure and HLA in healthy donors. The PCR used 60 Vbeta and 13 Jbeta primers. This table comes from immunoSEQ multiplex PCR, and its TCRdb copy is limited to in-frame clones, with some not included. The table has over 200,000 clones, 75% to 80% seen once. The sequencing sample was made of PBMCs. These receptors were obtained from a male donor in good health and CMV-seronegative.

The chain combines TRBV6-5 with TRBJ2-7; D might be TRBD2 (6 bases). The CDR3 extends over 14 amino acids. The ends were cut back, 2 bases at V and 3 bases at J, with 11 bases in the middle. Germline assignment: CDR1 MNHEY and CDR2 SVGAGI. CDR3: CASSYGGVVYEQYF. The CDR3 DNA reads TGTGCCAGCAGTTACGGAGGGGTGGTCTACGAGCAGTACTTC.

The gene calls are TRBV19 and TRBJ2-3, with D possibly TRBD1 on 6 matching bases. There are 14 residues in the CDR3. Trimming removed 5 bases at V and 2 bases at J, with 11 bases between. Germline V gives CDR1 LNHDA, CDR2 SQIVND (reference sequence). In DNA form, the CDR3 reads TGTGCCAGTAGTTACAGGGATACCACAGATACGCAGTATTTT. Residues: CASSYRDTTDTQYF.

The chain uses TRBV6-6 and TRBJ1-6; 11 nucleotides match TRBD1. Germline V gene lookup returns CDR1 MNHNY and CDR2 SVGAGI (reference sequence). The CDR3 consists of 15 residues. Germline trimming cut 4 bases from V and 7 bases from J; bases unmatched to any gene: 3. Here the CDR3 DNA reads TGTGCCAGCAGTTTCGGGACAGGGGGGAATTCACCCCTCCACTTT. It translates to CASSFGTGGNSPLHF.

The V call is TRBV5-1, the J call TRBJ1-3; no clear D gene. Trimming pared 1 base from V and 0 bases from J, leaving 11 bases between. CDR1 is SGHRS, CDR2 YFSETQ, per germline. The CDR3 covers 16 residues. The CDR3 DNA follows: TGCGCCAGCAGCTTGACCGACACTTACTCTGGAAACACCATATATTTT. Amino acids: CASSLTDTYSGNTIYF. The full variable domain, in which reference TRBV5-1 and TRBJ1-3 provide the parts outside the CDR3, is KAGVTQTPRYLIKTRGQQVTLSCSPISGHRSVSWYQQTPGQGLQFLFEYFSETQRNKGNFPGRFSGRQFSNSRSEMNVSTLELGDSALYLCASSLTDTYSGNTIYFGEGSWLTVV.

Here the CDR3 DNA reads TGTGCCAGCAGCTTAGGGGGCAGGCAGGGAGGCTACACCTTC. Protein: CASSLGGRQGGYTF. The rearrangement joins TRBV7-2 to TRBJ1-2; a weak D match, TRBD1 (5 bases). V lost 1 base, J lost 8 bases, and 14 bases lay in between. The CDR3 is 14 residues long. CDR1 and CDR2 from the germline V gene are SGHTA and FQGNSA.

V and J are TRBV18 and TRBJ2-2; 8 bases line up with TRBD1. The CDR3 spans 14 residues. CDR1 and CDR2 from the germline V gene are KGHSH and LQKENI. V shed 2 bases, J shed 5 bases, and the junction held 1 base outside the gene matches. The CDR3 spells CASSPNRGTGELFF. CDR3 DNA: TGTGCCAGCTCACCAAACAGGGGGACCGGGGAGCTGTTTTTT.

V usage is TRBV7-2 and J usage is TRBJ2-7; D may be TRBD1 (6 bases). Trimming removed 1 base at V and 3 bases at J, with 10 bases between. Germline V lookup: CDR1 SGHTA, CDR2 FQGNSA. The CDR3 has 14 residues. This chain's CDR3 is CASSLVSRGYEQYF. The CDR3 DNA reads as TGTGCCAGCAGCTTAGTATCCAGGGGCTACGAGCAGTACTTC.

This clone appeared a few times. The V and J genes are TRBV9 and TRBJ2-2; D is undetermined. Germline V lookup: CDR1 SGDLS, CDR2 YYNGEE. The CDR3 contains 15 residues. V was shortened by 0 bases and J by 0 bases, with 6 bases between the two germline ends. The CDR3 DNA sequence: TGTGCCAGCAGCGTAGTCGGAGCGAACACCGGGGAGCTGTTTTTT. It encodes CASSVVGANTGELFF. Together with reference TRBV9 and TRBJ2-2, the CDR3 gives the full variable domain: DSGVTQTPKHLITATGQRVTLRCSPRSGDLSVYWYQQSLDQGLQFLIQYYNGEERAKGNILERFSAQQFPDLHSELNLSSLELGDSALYFCASSVVGANTGELFFGEGSRLTVL.

The chain links TRBV6-1 to TRBJ1-6; no definite D call. V gave up 0 bases and J gave up 5 bases, with 11 bases separating them. This CDR3 spans 16 amino acids. Germline assignment: CDR1 MNHNS and CDR2 SASEGT. DNA for the CDR3: TGTGCCAGCAGTGAAGCACCCGGGAGCAATAATTCACCCCTCCACTTT. Its protein product is CASSEAPGSNNSPLHF.

The chain employs TRBV27 and TRBJ1-2; a possible D gene is TRBD1 (5 bases). V was trimmed by 2 bases and J by 4 bases, leaving 17 bases between them. There are 16 residues in the CDR3. Germline values: CDR1 MNHEY, CDR2 SMNVEV (reference sequence). The CDR3 sequence is CASSLRGDGLLYGYTF. The CDR3, as DNA: TGTGCCAGCAGTTTACGGGGGGACGGGTTGCTCTATGGCTACACCTTC.

V is TRBV18 and J is TRBJ1-4; 10 bases match TRBD1. This CDR3 comprises 18 residues. Germline CDR1 and CDR2: KGHSH and LQKENI. The V gene end was trimmed by 2 bases and the J gene end by 6 bases; junction bases not matched to a gene: 12. The CDR3 nucleotides are TGTGCCAGCTCACCAACGGTCGGGACAGGGGTTTCGGATGAAAAACTGTTTTTT. Protein sequence: CASSPTVGTGVSDEKLFF.

V gene TRBV25-1 combines with J gene TRBJ1-3; 8 nucleotides agree with TRBD1. V lost 3 bases, J lost 3 bases, and 4 bases stayed unmatched. From germline, CDR1 is MGHDK and CDR2 SYGVNS. This CDR3 region has 15 residues. CDR3 loop: CASSDRTGFGNTIYF. In DNA, the CDR3 is TGTGCCAGCAGTGACCGGACAGGGTTTGGAAACACCATATATTTT.

V and J are TRBV7-3 and TRBJ2-5; D unclear. The germline V and J ends were trimmed by 0 bases and 5 bases, with 7 bases remaining between them. The germline gives CDR1 SGHTA, CDR2 FQGTGA. The CDR3 is 13 residues long. The CDR3 DNA sequence: TGTGCCAGCAGCTTAACTAGCTGGGAGACCCAGTACTTC. Residues: CASSLTSWETQYF.

This clone occurred once. CDR3 sequence reads: CASSYRDIKNIQYF. CDR3 nucleotides: TGCGCCAGCAGCTACCGGGATATCAAAAACATTCAGTACTTC. V usage is TRBV4-1 and J usage is TRBJ2-4; possibly TRBD2 for D (5 bases). This CDR3 is built from 14 residues. Trimming removed 5 bases at V and 3 bases at J, with 11 bases between. The germline CDR1 and CDR2 sequences are MGHRA and YSYEKL.

The V gene is TRBV7-3, the J gene TRBJ1-2, with D unclear. The germline CDR1 and CDR2 sequences are SGHTA and FQGTGA. This CDR3 comprises 14 residues. The V and J ends lost 5 bases and 2 bases respectively, with 12 bases between them. In nucleotides, the CDR3 is TGTGCCAGCAGCCCCCCCGGGAGAAACTATGGCTACACCTTC. Encoded protein: CASSPPGRNYGYTF. Looking up the rest from reference TRBV7-3 and TRBJ1-2 gives the full variable domain: GAGVSQTPSNKVTEKGKYVELRCDPISGHTALYWYRQSLGQGPEFLIYFQGTGAADDSGLPNDRFFAVRPEGSVSTLKIQRTERGDSAVYLCASSPPGRNYGYTFGSGTRLTVV.

In DNA form, the CDR3 reads TGCGCCAGCAGCCAAGTCGAGTGGTCGAATGAGCAGTTCTTC. It encodes CASSQVEWSNEQFF. This sequence joins TRBV4-3 and TRBJ2-1; D unresolved. Germline V gives CDR1 LGHNA, CDR2 YSLEER. V lost 1 base and J 7 bases, leaving 11 bases between the germline ends. The CDR3 is made up of 14 amino acids.

The V gene is TRBV25-1, the J gene TRBJ1-1, with 9 bases aligning to TRBD1. The V gene's germline CDR1 is MGHDK and CDR2 SYGVNS. This CDR3 is built from 15 residues. After removal of 4 bases from V and 3 bases from J, the junction contained 6 bases not matched to a gene. CDR3 in amino acids: CASSAHRGQDTEAFF. The DNA for the CDR3 is TGTGCCAGCAGTGCCCACAGGGGGCAGGACACTGAAGCTTTCTTT.

The chain couples TRBV7-3 to TRBJ2-5; D may be TRBD2 (6 bases). Deletions cut 5 bases from V and 5 bases from J, with 15 bases between. The V gene's germline CDR1 is SGHTA and CDR2 FQGTGA. The CDR3 extends over 14 amino acids. Here the CDR3 reads CASSRGPGGETQYF. CDR3 DNA sequence: TGTGCCAGCAGCAGGGGACCCGGAGGGGAGACCCAGTACTTC.

The count of this clone is one. The chain is built from TRBV27 and TRBJ2-5; the D is unclear. V was cut by 5 bases and J by 5 bases, with 15 bases left in between. The CDR3 totals 14 residues. Germline CDR1 and CDR2: MNHEY and SMNVEV (reference sequence). CDR3 DNA: TGTGCCAGCAGTCGGAGAGACGTGTCGGAGACCCAGTACTTC. Protein product: CASSRRDVSETQYF.

The rearrangement joins TRBV28 to TRBJ2-4; 8 nucleotides line up with TRBD1. Losses at the gene ends were 6 bases for V and 5 bases for J; bases not matched to a gene: 15. The germline CDR1 and CDR2 sequences are MDHEN and SYDVKM. This CDR3 contains 17 residues. The CDR3: CASSSGQGISVQNIQYF. The CDR3 region has the DNA TGTGCCAGCAGCTCCGGACAGGGAATATCGGTCCAAAACATTCAGTACTTC.